This record concerns one T cell receptor (beta chain) sequence. Its target is unknown. The sample carries other DNA sequences with the same CDR3. Repertoires were generated with immunoSEQ multiplex PCR, while TCRdb's copy carries only in-frame clones and drops some. The sample records 15,000 or so clones, 74% being singletons. This sample is part of a study of somatic mutations in cytotoxic T cells in rheumatoid arthritis. The overall study: Patient blood (under 33 ml EDTA) was taken immediately after diagnosis and before treatment.

This CDR3 is 15 amino acids long. V trimming: 5 bases; J trimming: 6 bases; junction bases outside the gene matches: 8. CDR1 is MNHEY, CDR2 SMNVEV, per germline (reference sequence). Whole-study findings and limits: A largest CD8+ clone above 20% of CD8+ cells occurred in about an eighth of the roughly 65 patients. Greater age accompanied higher CD8+ clonality in rheumatoid arthritis patients, a pattern that was absent in healthy controls. Antigens recognized by the expanded CD8+ clones were unknown.

Material: CD8+ T cells sorted from blood. The chain links TRBV27 to TRBJ2-1; 9 bases match TRBD2. This receptor was identified in an adult with rheumatoid arthritis. DNA for the CDR3: TGTGCCAGCAGTCTCCGGCGGGGGGGCCTCAATGAGCAGTTCTTC. Residues: CASSLRRGGLNEQFF.